This is a list of T cell receptor beta chains from one sample in a study of cytomegalovirus exposure and HLA in healthy donors. Libraries were prepared by immunoSEQ multiplex PCR; TCRdb keeps only in-frame clonotypes and omits some of them. Of over 150,000 clones in the sample, roughly 79% are singletons; the top ten hold 2.9%. The sample comprised PBMCs. These receptors came from a male donor in good health and CMV-seronegative. Both conserved end residues are part of each CDR3. A D gene is named only where the DNA matches it firmly. Expanded clones get a size class; other rows say once, few or many, or leave the size out.

few	-	TRBV7-6	TRBJ2-1	CASSLGGLAANEQFF	TGTGCCAGCAGCTTAGGGGGGCTAGCGGCCAATGAGCAGTTCTTC
-	TRBD1	TRBV29-1	TRBJ2-1	CSGGGQGYYNEQFF	TGCAGCGGGGGGGGACAGGGATACTACAATGAGCAGTTCTTC
-	-	TRBV11-2	TRBJ1-5	CASSFSQDSNQPQHF	TGTGCCAGCAGCTTTTCACAGGATAGCAATCAGCCCCAGCATTTT
-	-	TRBV5-1	TRBJ2-3	CASSWGAGAFTDTQYF	TGCGCCAGCTCCTGGGGGGCGGGGGCTTTTACAGATACGCAGTATTTT
-	TRBD1	TRBV28	TRBJ1-5	CASSLGDRRVGQPQHF	TGTGCCAGCAGTTTAGGGGACAGACGCGTGGGTCAGCCCCAGCATTTT
-	TRBD2	TRBV5-4	TRBJ2-1	CASSLAGVNEQFF	TGTGCCAGCAGCTTAGCGGGAGTCAATGAGCAGTTCTTC
-	-	TRBV27	TRBJ1-5	CASIVENQPQHF	TGTGCCAGCATAGTCGAAAATCAGCCCCAGCATTTT
-	TRBD1	TRBV29-1	TRBJ2-3	CSVVGQSTDTQYF	TGCAGCGTTGTGGGACAGAGCACAGATACGCAGTATTTT
-	TRBD1	TRBV28	TRBJ2-1	CASSLPGQDANNEQFF	TGTGCCAGCAGTTTGCCAGGACAGGATGCTAACAATGAGCAGTTCTTC
-	-	TRBV9	TRBJ1-2	CASSVPTERGYGYTF	TGTGCCAGCAGCGTCCCCACGGAAAGGGGCTATGGCTACACCTTC
-	TRBD2	TRBV9	TRBJ2-1	CASSPERGGGDEQFF	TGTGCCAGCAGCCCCGAGCGGGGTGGAGGTGATGAGCAGTTCTTC
-	-	TRBV30	TRBJ2-7	CAWSVLYEQYF	TGTGCCTGGAGTGTACTTTACGAGCAGTACTTC
many	-	TRBV28	TRBJ2-5	CASSLEQQETQYF	TGTGCCAGCAGTTTGGAACAGCAAGAGACCCAGTACTTC
-	TRBD1	TRBV6-1	TRBJ1-2	CASSFRGTGDLYTF	TGTGCCAGCAGCTTTCGGGGGACAGGGGACTTGTACACCTTC